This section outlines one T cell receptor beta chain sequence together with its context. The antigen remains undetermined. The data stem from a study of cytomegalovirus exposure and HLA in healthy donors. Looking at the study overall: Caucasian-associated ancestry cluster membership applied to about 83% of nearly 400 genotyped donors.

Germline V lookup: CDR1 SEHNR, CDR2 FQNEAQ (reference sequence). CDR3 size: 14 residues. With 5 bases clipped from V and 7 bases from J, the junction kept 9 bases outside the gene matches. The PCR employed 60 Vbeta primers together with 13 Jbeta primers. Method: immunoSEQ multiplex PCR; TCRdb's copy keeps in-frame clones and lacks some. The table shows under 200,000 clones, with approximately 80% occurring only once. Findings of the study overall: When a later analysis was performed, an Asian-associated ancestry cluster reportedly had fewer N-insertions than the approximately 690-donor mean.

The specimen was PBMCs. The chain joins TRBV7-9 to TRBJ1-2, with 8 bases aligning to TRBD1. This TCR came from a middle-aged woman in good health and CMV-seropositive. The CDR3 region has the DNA TGTGCCAGCAGCCAGAATACAGGGGGGAGTGGCTACACCTTC. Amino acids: CASSQNTGGSGYTF.